The 3 T cell receptor beta chains listed next were all sequenced from one sample in a study of blood T cells in healthy people across ages. Next came a second PCR, run for about 7 to 12 cycles, which used a sample-barcoded 5' primer along with a J-beta primer mix. TCRdb re-called the 5' RACE reads through MiXCR, storing one row per CDR3 protein. The repertoire holds 600,000 or so distinct CDR3 sequences, with around 48% as singletons. Input material: blood. These receptors were taken from a man at least 80 years old in good health.

The chain uses TRBV7-2 and TRBJ2-3; D uncertain. The CDR3 contains 14 residues. Germline-derived CDR1 and CDR2 are SGHTA and FQGNSA. Trimming stripped 4 bases from V and 10 bases from J, with 18 bases between. The CDR3, as DNA: TGTGCCAGCAGCTCCGCTCTGGGTCCGATGGCGCAGTATTTT. Protein product: CASSSALGPMAQYF.

This clonotype was detected a few times. The J gene is TRBJ2-1, the V gene TRBV5-1; tentatively, D is TRBD2 (7 bases). The CDR3 is 15 amino acids. Germline CDR1 reads SGHRS; CDR2 reads YFSETQ. The ends were cut back, 5 bases at V and 3 bases at J, with 15 bases in the middle. In DNA, the CDR3 is TGCGCCAGCAGACAGACGGGGGGCCGCTACAATGAGCAGTTCTTC. Protein: CASRQTGGRYNEQFF.

J is TRBJ2-5 and V is TRBV12-3 or TRBV12-4; D gene ambiguous. Trimming took off 2 bases at V and 7 bases at J, with 5 bases between the two ends. The CDR3 is made up of 11 amino acids. CDR3 DNA: TGTGCCAGCAGTTTATATGGGACCCAGTACTTC. Its translation: CASSLYGTQYF.